This T cell receptor (beta chain) was identified during a study of CD8 T cells in Susac syndrome. Study at large: Treatment status at blood draw for the Susac syndrome patients was therapy-naive, corticosteroids, or intravenous immunoglobulin alone. General study points: Clonal expansion was missing from Susac syndrome CD4+ T cell repertoires.

A note on this clonotype: Its specificity is not known.

Random-hexamer reverse transcription was applied to roughly 0.45 to 1 ug RNA. With immunoSEQ multiplex PCR, TCR beta CDR3 was amplified across 54 Vbeta and 13 Jbeta. TCRdb passed the immunoSEQ multiplex PCR reads through MiXCR, listing each CDR3 protein once. Among hundreds of thousands of distinct CDR3 sequences listed, 95% to 97% were seen once. This CDR3 comprises 17 residues. Germline lookup yields CDR1 MGHRA and CDR2 YSYEKL. V lost 1 base to trimming and J lost 6 bases; unmatched junction nucleotides: 11. The rearrangement uses TRBV4-1 and TRBJ2-3, with 9 bases identical to TRBD2. The clonotype was recovered from a human donor with Susac syndrome. What was sequenced was CD4+ T cells from PBMCs. This chain's CDR3 is CASSQVIAGVPSDTQYF. The CDR3 region has the DNA TGCGCCAGCAGCCAAGTTATAGCGGGAGTCCCGTCGGATACGCAGTATTTT.